Shown below are 16 T cell receptor beta chains from a single sample sequenced in a study of blood T cell repertoires in COVID-19. Method: immunoSEQ multiplex PCR; TCRdb's copy keeps in-frame clones and lacks some. In the table there are about 330,000 clones, roughly 90% of which are singletons. Material: PBMCs or T cells enriched from blood (not recorded which). The receptors shown here come from a woman in her twenties or thirties who had recovered from COVID-19.

The chain uses TRBV29-1 and TRBJ1-1, with 10 bases lining up with TRBD1. CDR1 SQVTM and CDR2 ANQGSEA come from the germline V gene. This CDR3 has 13 amino acids. V was clipped by 7 bases and J by 6 bases; unmatched bases: 8. CDR3 nucleotides: TGCAGCGCGCACGACAGGGGGCTTTCTGAAGCTTTCTTT. Residues: CSAHDRGLSEAFF.

This clone came up a few times. The V gene is TRBV5-1, the J gene TRBJ2-7, with TRBD2 matching over 10 bases. In germline, CDR1 is SGHRS, CDR2 YFSETQ. The CDR3 totals 15 residues. The J segment lost 2 bases and the V segment lost 0 bases, leaving 2 bases of the junction unmatched. CDR3 DNA: TGCGCCAGCAGCTTGGCTAGCGGGGGTACCTACGAGCAGTACTTC. Translated, it gives CASSLASGGTYEQYF.

The chain recombines TRBV11-1 with TRBJ2-7; 8 nucleotides align to TRBD2. Germline V gives CDR1 SGHAT, CDR2 FQDESV (reference sequence). Trimming took 5 bases from V and 4 from J; bases not matched to a gene: 13. The CDR3 totals 16 residues. The CDR3 is CASSGLGAGAVYEQYF. CDR3 DNA sequence: TGTGCCAGCAGCGGCCTTGGAGCGGGAGCTGTATACGAGCAGTACTTC.

V gene TRBV7-2 combines with J gene TRBJ2-7; 10 nucleotides match TRBD1. CDR1 and CDR2 from the germline V gene are SGHTA and FQGNSA. Trimming took 5 bases from V and 7 from J; bases not matched to a gene: 5. The CDR3 length is 13 residues. As DNA, the CDR3 is TGTGCCAGCAGCCCAGACAGGGGGCGGGAGCAGTACTTC. This sequence encodes CASSPDRGREQYF.

The rearrangement joins TRBV5-4 to TRBJ2-1; TRBD2 matches 12 bases. Germline CDR1 and CDR2: SGHNT and YYREEE (reference sequence). The CDR3 has 16 amino acids. J lost 6 bases, V lost 4 bases, and 8 bases had no gene match. CDR3 bases: TGTGCCAGCAGCGGGGGGGCTAGCGGGAGGGTCAATGAGCAGTTCTTC. This codes for CASSGGASGRVNEQFF.

This chain joins TRBV7-9 and TRBJ2-1, with D maybe TRBD1 (6 bases). The V end lost 4 bases, the J end lost 9 bases, and 25 bases lay between the germline ends. The CDR3 spans 17 residues. Germline lookup yields CDR1 SEHNR and CDR2 FQNEAQ (reference sequence). The CDR3 region is CASSSIPGQKLMFEQFF. CDR3 sequence (DNA): TGTGCCAGCAGCTCGATCCCCGGACAGAAATTGATGTTTGAGCAGTTCTTC.

V is TRBV12-3 or TRBV12-4 and J is TRBJ1-1, with 9 bases aligning to TRBD1. Germline trimming cut 6 bases from V and 6 bases from J; bases unmatched to any gene: 2. The CDR3 sequence is 12 residues long. DNA for the CDR3: TGTGCCAGCAGGGGACAGGGTCCTGAAGCTTTCTTT. This encodes CASRGQGPEAFF.

J is TRBJ1-1 and V is TRBV12-5, with D possibly being TRBD1 (5 bases). CDR1 is LGHNT, CDR2 FRNRAP, per germline. This CDR3 spans 14 amino acids. Deletions cut 7 bases from V and 6 bases from J, with 18 bases between. CDR3 region: CASAQEGRASEAFF. CDR3 sequence (DNA): TGTGCTAGTGCTCAGGAGGGCAGGGCATCTGAAGCTTTCTTT.

This rearrangement joins TRBV7-9 to TRBJ1-3; TRBD1 might be the D (5 bases). Germline-derived CDR1 and CDR2 are SEHNR and FQNEAQ (reference sequence). The CDR3 has 16 amino acids. Deletions cut 5 bases from V and 0 bases from J, with 14 bases between. In DNA, the CDR3 is TGTGCCAGCAGCCCCGCGGGACGCAGCTCTGGAAACACCATATATTTT. Translated, it gives CASSPAGRSSGNTIYF.

The rearrangement joins TRBV10-3 to TRBJ2-1; 10 bases match TRBD2. V dropped 2 bases and J dropped 3; count of bases not matched to a gene: 4. The CDR3 has 16 residues. Per the germline V gene, CDR1 is ENHRY and CDR2 is SYGVKD. For the CDR3, the DNA is TGTGCCATCAGTGAGGCTAGCGGGAGCGGCTACAATGAGCAGTTCTTC. As protein: CAISEASGSGYNEQFF.

The rearrangement joins TRBV5-4 to TRBJ2-1; weak D call: TRBD1 (6 bases). The CDR3 has 14 amino acids. V lost 6 bases to trimming and J lost 7 bases, with 17 bases between them. The V gene's germline CDR1 is SGHNT and CDR2 YYREEE (reference sequence). This CDR3 is CASTGAGGQNEQFF. In DNA form, the CDR3 reads TGTGCCAGCACCGGGGCTGGGGGCCAAAATGAGCAGTTCTTC.

The chain is built from TRBV7-2 and TRBJ1-1; 9 bases map to TRBD1. The CDR3 is made up of 14 amino acids. The ends lost 3 bases at V and 8 bases at J; junction bases unmatched: 7. Germline lookup yields CDR1 SGHTA and CDR2 FQGNSA. The CDR3 loop is CASSFSGTGTEAFF. The CDR3 nucleotides are TGTGCCAGCAGCTTCTCCGGGACAGGGACGGAAGCTTTCTTT.

The rearrangement joins TRBV3-1 (or the pseudogene TRBV3-2) to TRBJ2-5; no firm D call. The V gene's germline CDR1 is LGHDT and CDR2 YNNKEL (reference sequence). This CDR3 region has 15 residues. V was clipped by 1 base and J by 7 bases, with 16 bases between them. CDR3 in DNA: TGTGCCAGCAGCCAAGGTCTTAACAGTGGGCCGACCCAGTACTTC. It specifies CASSQGLNSGPTQYF.

This rearrangement joins TRBV5-4 to TRBJ1-2, with D unresolved. Looked up from germline, CDR1 is SGHNT and CDR2 is YYREEE (reference sequence). V was trimmed by 0 bases and J by 11 bases, leaving 23 bases between them. This CDR3 comprises 16 residues. This CDR3 reads CASSLAGRSGVGRYTF. CDR3 DNA: TGTGCCAGCAGCTTGGCCGGCAGGTCCGGGGTGGGGAGATACACCTTC.

The V gene is TRBV5-4, the J gene TRBJ2-1; perhaps TRBD2 as D (5 bases). CDR3 length equals 14 residues. With 0 bases removed from V and 3 bases from J, the gap between germline ends came to 7 bases. Germline V lookup: CDR1 SGHNT, CDR2 YYREEE (reference sequence). In nucleotides, the CDR3 is TGTGCCAGCAGCTTGGCGGGGAACTACAATGAGCAGTTCTTC. Residues: CASSLAGNYNEQFF. The variable domain in full, with the rest retrieved from reference TRBV5-4 and TRBJ2-1, is ETGVTQSPTHLIKTRGQQVTLRCSSQSGHNTVSWYQQALGQGPQFIFQYYREEENGRGNFPPRFSGLQFPNYSSELNVNALELDDSALYLCASSLAGNYNEQFFGPGTRLTVL.

The genes are TRBV7-9 and TRBJ1-2, with D maybe TRBD1 (5 bases). Germline V gives CDR1 SEHNR, CDR2 FQNEAQ (reference sequence). CDR3 length equals 16 residues. V dropped 1 base and J dropped 8 bases, with 20 bases sitting between them. CDR3 sequence: CASSLDLGRGEGGYTF. Written as DNA, the CDR3 is TGTGCCAGCAGCTTAGATCTCGGGAGGGGCGAAGGGGGCTACACCTTC. The full variable domain, rest sourced from reference TRBV7-9 and TRBJ1-2, is DTGVSQNPRHKITKRGQNVTFRCDPISEHNRLYWYRQTLGQGPEFLTYFQNEAQLEKSRLLSDRFSAERPKGSFSTLEIQRTEQGDSAMYLCASSLDLGRGEGGYTFGSGTRLTVV.